These 22 T cell receptor beta chains were sequenced from one sample in a study of blood T cell repertoires in COVID-19. Some clones are missing from TCRdb's copy, which holds only in-frame ones; the method was immunoSEQ multiplex PCR. The table includes about 360,000 clones, less than 90% detected once. The sample consisted of peripheral blood. The receptors stem from a woman aged 55-69 years with COVID-19, enrolled during active disease.

This clone was counted a single time. The CDR3 nucleotides read TGTGCCAGCAGTTACTGGGGGACAAACACTGAAGCTTTCTTT. Translating gives CASSYWGTNTEAFF. The chain couples TRBV6-2 or TRBV6-3 to TRBJ1-1; D might be TRBD1 (6 bases). CDR1 is MNHEY and CDR2 is SVGEGT in the germline V gene. The CDR3 extends over 14 amino acids. Trimming cost V 1 base and J 2 bases, with 8 bases left between them.

The count of this clone is one. Other nucleotide sequences from this sample produce the same CDR3. This sequence joins TRBV20-1 and TRBJ2-7; the D gene is possibly TRBD2 (6 bases). Trimming took off 5 bases at V and 1 base at J, with 6 bases between the two ends. Germline values: CDR1 DFQATT, CDR2 SNEGSKA (reference sequence). This CDR3 comprises 11 residues. The CDR3 coding sequence is TGCAGTGCTGGGGGGTCCTACGAGCAGTACTTC. Its protein product is CSAGGSYEQYF.

The chain links TRBV29-1 to TRBJ1-4, with unresolved D. The CDR3 has 13 residues. Between the trimmed V and J ends, which lost 4 bases and 3 bases, there was a span of 9 bases. CDR1 and CDR2 from the germline V gene are SQVTM and ANQGSEA. The CDR3 reads CSVGRDSNEKLFF. The CDR3 DNA is TGCAGCGTTGGGAGGGATTCTAATGAAAAACTGTTTTTT.

The J gene is TRBJ2-5, the V gene TRBV5-1; weak D call: TRBD2 (6 bases). The CDR3 loop spans 14 amino acids. Germline V CDR1 and CDR2: SGHRS, YFSETQ. The V gene lost 4 bases and the J gene lost 1 base, with 11 bases spanning the gap. The chain's CDR3 is CASSRSGFQETQYF. As DNA, the CDR3 is TGCGCCAGCAGCCGGAGCGGGTTCCAAGAGACCCAGTACTTC. Based on the CDR3 plus reference TRBV5-1 and TRBJ2-5, the full variable domain is KAGVTQTPRYLIKTRGQQVTLSCSPISGHRSVSWYQQTPGQGLQFLFEYFSETQRNKGNFPGRFSGRQFSNSRSEMNVSTLELGDSALYLCASSRSGFQETQYFGPGTRLLVL.

V and J are TRBV11-2 and TRBJ1-4, with TRBD1 identical over 8 bases. V lost 2 bases and J lost 0; bases outside the gene matches: 5. Germline-derived CDR1 and CDR2 are SGHAT and FQNNGV. The CDR3 length is 17 residues. Written as DNA, the CDR3 is TGTGCCAGCAGCTTAATGGGACAGGTCGCAACTAATGAAAAACTGTTTTTT. Residues: CASSLMGQVATNEKLFF.

This chain joins TRBV30 and TRBJ2-1; 7 bases agree with TRBD1. Germline values: CDR1 GTSNPN, CDR2 SVGIG (reference sequence). With V trimmed by 4 bases and J by 8 bases, 11 bases remained unmatched. There are 14 residues in the CDR3. As DNA, the CDR3 is TGTGCCTGGACGGGTGGTGACAGGGTGGATGAGCAGTTCTTC. It is translated as CAWTGGDRVDEQFF.

The genes are TRBV5-6 and TRBJ2-3; D perhaps matches TRBD1 (6 bases). V was shortened by 0 bases and J by 6 bases, with 8 bases between the two germline ends. The CDR3 length is 13 residues. Germline V gene sequence: CDR1 SGHDT, CDR2 YYEEEE. The CDR3 DNA reads as TGTGCCAGCAGCTTGGAAGACAGGGATACGCAGTATTTT. Amino acid sequence: CASSLEDRDTQYF.

The V gene is TRBV9, the J gene TRBJ2-3; 15 nucleotides agree with TRBD2. Germline CDR1 SGDLS, CDR2 YYNGEE. The trim removed 7 bases at V and 0 bases at J, leaving 6 bases unmatched. The CDR3 runs to 17 residues. CDR3 coding DNA: TGTGCCAGCGGACTAGCGGGGGGGCCTATGAGCACAGATACGCAGTATTTT. Its translation is CASGLAGGPMSTDTQYF.

The rearrangement links TRBV5-5 to TRBJ1-5; the match to TRBD1 covers 7 bases. V was clipped by 5 bases and J by 1 base; unmatched bases: 6. Germline CDR1 SGHKS, CDR2 YYEKEE (reference sequence). The CDR3 length is 15 residues. Here the CDR3 reads CASSLQQGSNQPQHF. The CDR3 DNA reads TGTGCCAGCAGTTTGCAACAGGGGAGCAATCAGCCCCAGCATTTT.

The J gene is TRBJ2-5, the V gene TRBV5-1; 15 bases are shared with TRBD2. The CDR3 totals 16 residues. V lost 4 bases, J lost 5 bases, and 6 bases stayed unmatched. Germline V gene data show CDR1 as SGHRS and CDR2 as YFSETQ. Here the CDR3 reads CASSGTSGGIVETQYF. In DNA, the CDR3 is TGCGCCAGCAGCGGGACTAGCGGGGGGATCGTGGAGACCCAGTACTTC.

The chain recombines TRBV6-2 or TRBV6-3 with TRBJ1-4, with D perhaps matching TRBD1 (5 bases). Germline assignment: CDR1 MNHEY and CDR2 SVGEGT. This CDR3 spans 15 amino acids. The ends were cut back, 4 bases at V and 4 bases at J, with 13 bases in the middle. The CDR3 sequence is CASSSAGLLNEKLFF. The CDR3 region has the DNA TGTGCCAGCAGTTCCGCGGGGCTTCTTAATGAAAAACTGTTTTTT.

V usage is TRBV30 and J usage is TRBJ2-3, with a possible D match to TRBD2 (6 bases). The V end was cut by 7 bases, the J end by 7 bases, with 12 bases between. Per the germline V gene, CDR1 is GTSNPN and CDR2 is SVGIG (reference sequence). The CDR3 runs to 11 residues. The CDR3 bases are TGTGCCTTGTTGACTAGTTATACGCAGTATTTT. Translation gives CALLTSYTQYF.

This chain joins TRBV7-9 and TRBJ2-7; tentative D call: TRBD1 (6 bases). The germline V gene has CDR1 SEHNR and CDR2 FQNEAQ (reference sequence). The CDR3 length is 15 residues. The V end was cut by 1 base, the J end by 2 bases, with 12 bases between. CDR3 sequence (DNA): TGTGCCAGCAGCTTAGGTCAGGGGTTAACCTACGAGCAGTACTTC. This translates into CASSLGQGLTYEQYF.

The chain couples TRBV18 to TRBJ1-5; perhaps TRBD1 as D (5 bases). Per germline, CDR1 KGHSH and CDR2 LQKENI. Trimming removed 2 bases at V and 0 bases at J, with 11 bases between. This CDR3 has 16 residues. CDR3 sequence: CASSPMGGGSNQPQHF. The CDR3 DNA sequence: TGTGCCAGCTCACCAATGGGGGGGGGTAGCAATCAGCCCCAGCATTTT.

The gene calls are TRBV19 and TRBJ1-1, with a tentative D call TRBD1 (5 bases). From germline, CDR1 is LNHDA and CDR2 SQIVND (reference sequence). Trimming took 8 bases from V and 9 from J, leaving 13 bases between them. The CDR3 is 11 amino acids. For the CDR3, the DNA is TGTGCCAGTCGACAGATTGAAAAAGCTTTCTTT. Its protein is CASRQIEKAFF.

The chain combines TRBV19 with TRBJ2-1; TRBD1 is a possible D gene (6 bases). V was pared by 3 bases and J by 0 bases, with 12 bases between. The CDR3 runs to 16 residues. CDR1 is LNHDA, CDR2 SQIVND, per germline (reference sequence). In DNA, the CDR3 is TGTGCCAGTAGTATTTGGGGGCTGAGCTCCTACAATGAGCAGTTCTTC. Translation: CASSIWGLSSYNEQFF.

The chain combines TRBV18 with TRBJ2-1, with D uncertain. Germline assignment: CDR1 KGHSH and CDR2 LQKENI. Trimming took 0 bases from V and 9 from J, leaving 12 bases between them. This CDR3 has 14 residues. The CDR3 DNA sequence: TGTGCCAGCTCACCACCGTCCGGGTACGGTGAGCAGTTCTTC. This translates into CASSPPSGYGEQFF.

J is TRBJ1-1 and V is TRBV6-5; TRBD1 is a possible D gene (6 bases). The CDR3 spans 12 residues. Germline V gene sequence: CDR1 MNHEY, CDR2 SVGAGI. Trimming removed 2 bases from V and 7 bases from J, with 8 bases in between. The CDR3 loop reads CASSYRGFEAFF. CDR3 nucleotides: TGTGCCAGCAGTTACAGGGGGTTTGAAGCTTTCTTT.

This chain links TRBV29-1 with TRBJ1-1; possible D gene TRBD1, 5 bases. Per the germline V gene, CDR1 is SQVTM and CDR2 is ANQGSEA. V was trimmed by 5 bases and J by 1 base, leaving 11 bases between them. CDR3 length equals 13 residues. The CDR3 loop is CSVRRQGNTEAFF. For the CDR3, the DNA is TGCAGCGTTCGCCGCCAGGGGAACACTGAAGCTTTCTTT. The whole variable domain, remainder taken from reference TRBV29-1 and TRBJ1-1, is SAVISQKPSRDICQRGTSLTIQCQVDSQVTMMFWYRQQPGQSLTLIATANQGSEATYESGFVIDKFPISRPNLTFSTLTVSNMSPEDSSIYLCSVRRQGNTEAFFGQGTRLTVV.

This clone was observed once. The chain couples TRBV7-5 to TRBJ1-4; TRBD1, as called in the table, went unchecked against the DNA. TRBV7-5 is marked as a pseudogene. The CDR3 consists of 20 residues. CDR3: CVRSPTLAGTGGGNGEKLFF. The CDR3 region has the DNA TGTGTCAGAAGCCCTACTCTAGCCGGGACAGGGGGTGGGAATGGTGAAAAACTGTTTTTT.

J is TRBJ1-1 and V is TRBV14; D is perhaps TRBD1 (5 bases). Per the germline V gene, CDR1 is SGHDN and CDR2 is FVKESK. This CDR3 comprises 13 residues. Trimming pared 2 bases from V and 7 bases from J, leaving 11 bases between. The CDR3 loop reads CASSQWGGNEAFF. CDR3 sequence (DNA): TGTGCCAGCAGCCAATGGGGGGGTAATGAAGCTTTCTTT.

The chain carries TRBV5-6 and TRBJ1-1; D may be TRBD1 (5 bases). This CDR3 contains 14 residues. The germline CDR1 and CDR2 sequences are SGHDT and YYEEEE. V was clipped by 0 bases and J by 5 bases, with 11 bases between them. The chain's CDR3 is CASSLVGGRTEAFF. CDR3 bases: TGTGCCAGCAGCTTGGTCGGGGGAAGAACTGAAGCTTTCTTT.